This T cell receptor beta chain was captured by sequencing in a study of CXCR3-negative and CXCR3-positive naive CD8 T cells. In preparing the TRB cDNA libraries, 5' RACE with UMI labels was used. TCRdb re-called the 5' RACE reads, yielding one record per CDR3 amino acid sequence without DNA. Here the sample table reports 150,000 or so distinct CDR3 sequences. Germline V gene sequence: CDR1 ENHRY, CDR2 SYGVKD. The CDR3 has 15 amino acids. This clonotype was obtained from a human donor in good health. Some clones in this sample may be carry-over from other donors' samples. V is TRBV10-3 and J is TRBJ2-7. Sample: naive CXCR3- CD8+ T cells from blood. Documented subset: CD45RO-CCR7+CD27+CD95- naive CD8+ T cells lacking CXCR3 (TNR3-). CDR3 in amino acids: CAISGGRFSSYEQYF.